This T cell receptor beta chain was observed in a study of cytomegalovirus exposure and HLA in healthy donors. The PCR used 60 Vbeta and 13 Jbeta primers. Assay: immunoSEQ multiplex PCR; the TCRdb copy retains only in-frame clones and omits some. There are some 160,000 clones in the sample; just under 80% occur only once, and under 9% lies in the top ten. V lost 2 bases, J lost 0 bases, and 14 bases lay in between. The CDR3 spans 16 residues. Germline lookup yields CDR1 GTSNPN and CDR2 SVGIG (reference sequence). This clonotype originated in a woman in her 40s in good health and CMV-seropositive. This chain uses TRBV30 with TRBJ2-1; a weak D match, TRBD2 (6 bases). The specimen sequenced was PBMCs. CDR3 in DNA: TGTGCCTGGAGTCCGCCTGGGGGGAGCTCCTACAATGAGCAGTTCTTC. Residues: CAWSPPGGSSYNEQFF.